A selection of T cell receptor beta chains follows, all from one sample in a study of blood T cell repertoires in COVID-19. The assay was immunoSEQ multiplex PCR, and TCRdb's table has in-frame clones only and misses some. The sample carries approximately 70,000 clones, roughly nine tenths recorded once. The sequenced sample consisted of peripheral blood. These receptors originate from a woman aged 50 to 60 with COVID-19, enrolled during active disease. CDR3s include the opening cysteine and the closing phenylalanine or tryptophan. Fields, in order: clone size, V gene, D gene, J gene, CDR3 DNA, CDR3 protein. D genes are given only for firm matches. Rows may omit the clone size; those that give it use once, few, many or a size class.

>.|TRBV3-1/TRBV3-2|TRBD1|TRBJ1-3
TGTGCCAGCAGCCAGGTGACAGGGTCCGGAAACACCATATATTTT
CASSQVTGSGNTIYF
>.|TRBV6-5|TRBD2|TRBJ2-2
TGTGCCAGCAGTTTCAGGACTAGCGGGAGGGCCGGGGAGCTGTTTTTT
CASSFRTSGRAGELFF
>.|TRBV30|.|TRBJ1-1
TGTGCCTGGAGTCTTTTCGGGAACAGGAACACTGAAGCTTTCTTT
CAWSLFGNRNTEAFF
>.|TRBV19|.|TRBJ1-2
TGTGCCAGTAGGTTTCCGCTATCTAACTATGGCTACACCTTC
CASRFPLSNYGYTF
>.|TRBV25-1|.|TRBJ2-7
TGTGCCAGCAGTGAAATAGCCCAACTCGAGCAGTACTTC
CASSEIAQLEQYF
>.|TRBV6-4|.|TRBJ2-7
TGTGCCAGCACCTGCCCCAGGTGTTTCGACTACGAGCAGTACTTC
CASTCPRCFDYEQYF
>.|TRBV12-3/TRBV12-4|.|TRBJ1-5
TGTGCCAGCAGCCCCCGGGAGAATCAGCCCCAGCATTTT
CASSPRENQPQHF
>.|TRBV6-5|.|TRBJ1-5
TGTGCCAGCAGGGGCAGGGCCCTAAATCAGCCCCAGCATTTT
CASRGRALNQPQHF
>.|TRBV9|TRBD2|TRBJ2-5
TGTGCCAGCAGCCCCGGGACTAGCGGCCAAGAGACCCAGTACTTC
CASSPGTSGQETQYF
>.|TRBV28|.|TRBJ1-4
TGTGCCAGCAGCCCCACAGGTTTTAATGAAAAACTGTTTTTT
CASSPTGFNEKLFF
>.|TRBV4-3|TRBD2|TRBJ2-7
TGCGCCAGCAGCCGTTACCTAGCGGGAGTGGGCTACGAGCAGTACTTC
CASSRYLAGVGYEQYF
>.|TRBV18|TRBD1|TRBJ1-2
TGTGCCAGCTCACCGACAGGGGACGGCTACACCTTC
CASSPTGDGYTF
>few|TRBV4-2|TRBD2|TRBJ2-7
TGTGCCAGCAGCCCTCGTACTAGCGGAGTGGTAGGTGATTACGAGCAGTACTTC
CASSPRTSGVVGDYEQYF
>.|TRBV15|TRBD1|TRBJ2-7
TGTGCCACCAGCAGAGAAGGAGGGACAGGGGGTGGTGAGCAGTACTTC
CATSREGGTGGGEQYF
>.|TRBV28|TRBD1|TRBJ1-6
TGTGCCAGCAGTTACACCGCGGGGGACAGGTCACCCCTCCACTTT
CASSYTAGDRSPLHF
>.|TRBV5-1|.|TRBJ1-4
TGCGCCAGCAGCGAAGACAGCGCTAATGAAAAACTGTTTTTT
CASSEDSANEKLFF
>.|TRBV30|.|TRBJ1-5
TGTGCCTGGAGTGTAGGAACAGGGAATCAGCCCCAGCATTTT
CAWSVGTGNQPQHF
>.|TRBV9|.|TRBJ1-2
TGTGCCAGCAGCGTACGCTCCACAGGGCCCTACACCTTC
CASSVRSTGPYTF
>.|TRBV6-2/TRBV6-3|.|TRBJ1-1
TGTGCCAGCAGTCCCAAGGGGGGGACAAGAGAAATGAACACTGAAGCTTTCTTT
CASSPKGGTREMNTEAFF
>.|TRBV11-2|TRBD1|TRBJ1-2
TGTGCCAGCACCCTACCGCCGGGACAGATTTACACCTTC
CASTLPPGQIYTF
>.|TRBV7-6|.|TRBJ2-5
TGTGCCAGCAGCTCGGTGGACAGAGGGGAGACCCAGTACTTC
CASSSVDRGETQYF
>once|TRBV5-6|TRBD2|TRBJ2-2
TGTGCCAGCAGCTTGGGGTGGGAGGGTCCCACCGGGGAGCTGTTTTTT
CASSLGWEGPTGELFF
>.|TRBV28|.|TRBJ1-5
TGTGCCAGCAGTTTAACAGCTACGCCCCAGCATTTT
CASSLTATPQHF
>few|TRBV5-1|TRBD2|TRBJ2-5
TGCGCCAGCAGCTTACTAGCGGGAGTACGTGAGACCCAGTACTTC
CASSLLAGVRETQYF
>.|TRBV24-1|.|TRBJ1-5
TGTGCCACCAGTGACCCGTCGGGAGGGGACAATCAGCCCCAGCATTTT
CATSDPSGGDNQPQHF
>.|TRBV19|.|TRBJ2-3
TGTGCCAGTAGTCAACAGAGGGCCGACACGCAGTATTTT
CASSQQRADTQYF
>.|TRBV5-1|TRBD2|TRBJ2-1
TGCGCCAGCAGCTGGGGGGGAGCGGGATTGAGAAACAATGAGCAGTTCTTC
CASSWGGAGLRNNEQFF
>.|TRBV5-1|.|TRBJ2-1
TGCGCCTCGACTGAGATTCCCAATGAGCAGTTCTTC
CASTEIPNEQFF
>.|TRBV5-1|TRBD2|TRBJ2-1
TGCGCCAGCAGCTCCGGACTAGCGGTTATTCCTAATTCCTACAATGAGCAGTTCTTC
CASSSGLAVIPNSYNEQFF
>.|TRBV3-1/TRBV3-2|.|TRBJ2-3
TGTGCCAGCAGCCCCCGGCGGCGCACAGATACGCAGTATTTT
CASSPRRRTDTQYF
>.|TRBV7-8|TRBD1|TRBJ2-1
TGTGCCAGCAGCTACCCGGGACAGGGGCGGGAGCAGTTCTTC
CASSYPGQGREQFF
>.|TRBV15|.|TRBJ2-5
TGTGCCACCAGCTCGGGGGAGCCTGCCCAAGAGACCCAGTACTTC
CATSSGEPAQETQYF
>once|TRBV7-9|.|TRBJ2-1
TGTGCCAGCAGCCGCACTAGCAGAGGAGAGCAGTTCTTC
CASSRTSRGEQFF
>.|TRBV2|.|TRBJ1-6
TGTGCCAGCAGTGAAGAGGCCAGGGTAGGCTCACCCCTCCACTTT
CASSEEARVGSPLHF
>.|TRBV2|TRBD1|TRBJ1-1
TGTGCCAGCAGCGGGGGACAGGACACTGAAGCTTTCTTT
CASSGGQDTEAFF
>.|TRBV9|TRBD2|TRBJ2-1
TGTGCCAGCAGCGTATTTGGGACTAGCGGATACTCCTACAATGAGCAGTTCTTC
CASSVFGTSGYSYNEQFF
>.|TRBV11-3|TRBD1|TRBJ1-6
TGTGCCAGCAGCCCTGGGGACAGCTTCATAAGAAATTCACCCCTCCACTTT
CASSPGDSFIRNSPLHF
>.|TRBV6-1|.|TRBJ1-1
TGTGCCAGCAGTGAAGCCGCGACAGGGAACACTGAAGCTTTCTTT
CASSEAATGNTEAFF
>.|TRBV28|.|TRBJ1-2
TGTGCCAGCAGTCTAACAGCAACCTATGGCTACACCTTC
CASSLTATYGYTF
>few|TRBV7-9|TRBD2|TRBJ2-4
TGTGCCAGCAGCTTTGTAGCGGGAGTGGTCAAAAACATTCAGTACTTC
CASSFVAGVVKNIQYF
>.|TRBV15|.|TRBJ1-6
TGTGCCACCAGCAACGACCCCGGGACACCCCTCCACTTT
CATSNDPGTPLHF
>few|TRBV24-1|.|TRBJ2-2
TGTGCCACCAGTGACTACAGGGGGGGGACCGGGGAGCTGTTTTTT
CATSDYRGGTGELFF